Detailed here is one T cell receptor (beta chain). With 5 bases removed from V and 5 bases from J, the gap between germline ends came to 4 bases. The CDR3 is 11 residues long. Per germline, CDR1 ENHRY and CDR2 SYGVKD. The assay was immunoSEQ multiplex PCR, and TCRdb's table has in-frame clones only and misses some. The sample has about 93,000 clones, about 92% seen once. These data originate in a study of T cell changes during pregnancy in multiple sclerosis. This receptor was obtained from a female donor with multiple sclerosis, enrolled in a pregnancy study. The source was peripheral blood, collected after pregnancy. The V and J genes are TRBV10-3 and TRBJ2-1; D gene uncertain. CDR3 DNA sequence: TGTGCCATCAGTATCAACAATGAGCAGTTCTTC. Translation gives CAISINNEQFF.